The next 32 T cell receptor beta chains were all read from a single sample in a study of a mutant IDH1 vaccine in newly diagnosed glioma. Time point indicated: week 35, safety follow-up. The study gave 300 ug of mutant IDH1 20-mer peptide per vaccine dose, with topical imiquimod. Their specific antigens are unknown. The repertoire was sequenced with immunoSEQ multiplex PCR; TCRdb's copy has only in-frame clones and lacks some. The sample lists 30,000 or so clones; 80% to 85% were seen once. The source material was PBMCs, sampled from a glioma patient whose treatment included an IDH1 peptide vaccine. These TCRs come from a woman between 18 and 29 years old with glioma.

The chain couples TRBV5-1 to TRBJ1-1; the match to TRBD1 covers 9 bases. The J segment lost 1 base and the V segment lost 8 bases, leaving 3 bases of the junction unmatched. This CDR3 spans 13 amino acids. Germline V lookup: CDR1 SGHRS, CDR2 YFSETQ. The CDR3 is CASTGQGNTEAFF. The CDR3 DNA is TGCGCCAGTACGGGACAGGGGAACACTGAAGCTTTCTTT.

The chain carries TRBV9 and TRBJ2-5; 7 nucleotides agree with TRBD1. V shed 3 bases, J shed 3 bases, and the junction held 5 bases outside the gene matches. This CDR3 is built from 14 residues. Looked up from germline, CDR1 is SGDLS and CDR2 is YYNGEE. The CDR3 here is CASSAWDREETQYF. The CDR3 bases are TGTGCCAGCAGCGCCTGGGACAGAGAAGAGACCCAGTACTTC.

The rearrangement links TRBV10-3 to TRBJ2-2, with D unresolved. The CDR3 is 13 residues long. V lost 3 bases, J lost 4 bases, and 6 bases lay in between. Germline lookup yields CDR1 ENHRY and CDR2 SYGVKD. The CDR3 DNA is TGTGCCATCAGTGAAAACCTCACCGGGGAGCTGTTTTTT. It encodes CAISENLTGELFF.

The CDR3 loop is CASSDPLDGNTEAFF. For the CDR3, the DNA is TGTGCCAGCAGTGATCCACTGGACGGAAACACTGAAGCTTTCTTT. The V gene is TRBV27, the J gene TRBJ1-1; D is ambiguous. Germline V CDR1 and CDR2: MNHEY, SMNVEV (reference sequence). V gave up 5 bases and J gave up 2 bases, with 15 bases separating them. The CDR3 runs 15 residues.

The chain recombines TRBV5-1 with TRBJ1-5, with TRBD1 matching 7 bases. With V trimmed by 3 bases and J by 4 bases, 4 bases remained unmatched. This CDR3 has 14 amino acids. The germline CDR1 and CDR2 sequences are SGHRS and YFSETQ. The CDR3 spells CASSSGQQNQPQHF. In DNA form, the CDR3 reads TGCGCCAGCAGCTCGGGACAGCAAAATCAGCCCCAGCATTTT.

The chain has TRBV5-4 and TRBJ2-3; 8 bases agree with TRBD2. CDR1 SGHNT and CDR2 YYREEE come from the germline V gene (reference sequence). The length of the CDR3 is 16 residues. The J segment lost 2 bases and the V segment lost 4 bases, leaving 9 bases of the junction unmatched. CDR3 bases: TGTGCCAGCAGCGCGGGTCGGGGGGGGTTCACAGATACGCAGTATTTT. Translation gives CASSAGRGGFTDTQYF.

V and J are TRBV6-4 and TRBJ1-2, with D unresolved. The CDR3 runs 12 residues. Germline V gives CDR1 MRHNA, CDR2 SNTAGT. V lost 8 bases, J lost 7 bases, and 14 bases lay in between. The CDR3 DNA reads as TGTGCCAGCTCACTTGAGGGATTTGGCTACACCTTC. Protein product: CASSLEGFGYTF.

This chain connects TRBV7-6 to TRBJ1-3; 9 positions agree with TRBD1. The CDR3 has 16 amino acids. V dropped 1 base and J dropped 1; count of bases not matched to a gene: 2. Germline V lookup: CDR1 SGHVS, CDR2 FNYEAQ. The CDR3 DNA reads TGTGCCAGCAGCTTAGGCGGGACAGGGTCTGGAAACACCATATATTTT. Amino acids: CASSLGGTGSGNTIYF.

This clone was found once. The CDR3 sequence is CASSARRGGYEQYF. The CDR3 bases are TGTGCCAGCAGCGCGAGAAGGGGGGGGTACGAGCAGTACTTC. The gene calls are TRBV21-1 and TRBJ2-7; the table's D call TRBD2 went unverified against the DNA. TRBV21-1 is flagged as a pseudogene. This CDR3 spans 14 amino acids.

This chain links TRBV4-1 with TRBJ2-1; D is perhaps TRBD1 (6 bases). Germline V gene lookup returns CDR1 MGHRA and CDR2 YSYEKL. V was clipped by 3 bases and J by 4 bases, with 28 bases between them. The CDR3 spans 20 residues. The CDR3 DNA reads TGCGCCAGCAGCCACCTCAACTCATTCCCCGGACAGCCCAGTTACAATGAGCAGTTCTTC. Translation gives CASSHLNSFPGQPSYNEQFF.

V gene TRBV6-5 combines with J gene TRBJ2-7; TRBD1 agrees at 11 bases. The germline CDR1 and CDR2 sequences are MNHEY and SVGAGI. With V trimmed by 4 bases and J by 6 bases, 8 bases remained unmatched. This CDR3 spans 15 amino acids. The CDR3: CASSSTGQGASEQYF. The CDR3 DNA follows: TGTGCCAGCAGTTCCACCGGACAGGGGGCTAGCGAGCAGTACTTC.

This clone was seen a few times. The J gene is TRBJ2-5, the V gene TRBV27, with TRBD1 matching 11 bases. The V segment lost 6 bases and the J segment 5 bases; nucleotides outside the gene matches: 23. CDR1 MNHEY and CDR2 SMNVEV come from the germline V gene (reference sequence). The CDR3 runs to 20 residues. The CDR3 loop is CASSIYRIEGTGGGLETQYF. Here the CDR3 DNA reads TGTGCCAGCAGCATATACCGTATTGAGGGGACAGGGGGTGGTTTGGAGACCCAGTACTTC.

This chain connects TRBV9 to TRBJ1-3; the D gene is possibly TRBD1 (5 bases). Germline V gene sequence: CDR1 SGDLS, CDR2 YYNGEE. V was trimmed by 6 bases and J by 0 bases, leaving 13 bases between them. The CDR3 consists of 15 residues. The CDR3 is CASTPGPGSGNTIYF. CDR3 nucleotide sequence: TGTGCCAGCACGCCAGGGCCAGGCTCTGGAAACACCATATATTTT.

V is TRBV14 and J is TRBJ2-5; D gene ambiguous. With 0 bases removed from V and 5 bases from J, the gap between germline ends came to 13 bases. Per germline, CDR1 SGHDN and CDR2 FVKESK. This CDR3 contains 15 residues. The CDR3 sequence is CASSQDPRPRETQYF. The CDR3, as DNA: TGTGCCAGCAGCCAAGATCCTCGCCCCAGGGAGACCCAGTACTTC.

In regard to this clone: Mismatch with germline at one junction end may stem from a read error. The J gene is TRBJ2-1, the V gene TRBV7-7, with D unclear. The CDR3 spans 14 residues. Per the germline V gene, CDR1 is SSHAT and CDR2 is FNYEAQ (reference sequence). Written as DNA, the CDR3 is TGTGCTAGCAGCTTAAAGAGCTCCTACAATGAGCAGTTCTTC. Residues: CASSLKSSYNEQFF.

J is TRBJ1-5 and V is TRBV27; D is unclear. Deletions cut 4 bases from V and 7 bases from J, with 17 bases between. CDR3 length equals 15 residues. Germline CDR1 reads MNHEY; CDR2 reads SMNVEV (reference sequence). The CDR3 coding sequence is TGTGCCAGCAGTTCCCCGGGCGGGCGTGAGCAGCCCCAGCATTTT. Protein sequence: CASSSPGGREQPQHF.

The chain carries TRBV10-3 and TRBJ1-1; D is ambiguous. This CDR3 contains 13 residues. CDR1 ENHRY and CDR2 SYGVKD come from the germline V gene. Trimming left V 1 base short and J 7 bases short, with 10 bases between. CDR3 sequence (DNA): TGTGCCATCAGTGAGTTGGGCACGCGTGAAGCTTTCTTT. It encodes CAISELGTREAFF.

The V and J genes are TRBV21-1 and TRBJ1-1. TRBV21-1 is noted as a pseudogene. The CDR3 covers 14 residues. Here the CDR3 reads CASSKLGKNTEAFF. The CDR3 DNA follows: TGTGCCAGCAGCAAACTTGGAAAGAACACTGAAGCTTTCTTT.

The chain joins TRBV5-1 to TRBJ2-1, with D maybe TRBD2 (7 bases). V was shortened by 4 bases and J by 8 bases, with 19 bases between the two germline ends. The CDR3 sequence is 15 residues long. Germline V gene lookup returns CDR1 SGHRS and CDR2 YFSETQ. The CDR3 is CASSVWTSSGDEQFF. In DNA form, the CDR3 reads TGCGCCAGCAGCGTCTGGACTAGTTCAGGGGATGAGCAGTTCTTC.

J is TRBJ1-4 and V is TRBV7-9, with D possibly matching TRBD1 (6 bases). Deletions cut 4 bases from V and 8 bases from J, with 17 bases between. Germline V gene lookup returns CDR1 SEHNR and CDR2 FQNEAQ (reference sequence). The CDR3 runs 15 residues. CDR3: CASSSGPGVGEKLFF. The DNA of the CDR3 is TGTGCCAGCAGCTCCGGGCCAGGGGTCGGGGAAAAACTGTTTTTT.

V and J are TRBV6-1 and TRBJ1-3; D remains unclear. Per germline, CDR1 MNHNS and CDR2 SASEGT. With 4 bases removed from V and 0 bases from J, the gap between germline ends came to 4 bases. There are 13 residues in the CDR3. This CDR3 is CASSAISGNTIYF. CDR3 nucleotide sequence: TGTGCCAGCAGTGCAATCTCTGGAAACACCATATATTTT.

This clone turned up a few times. The rearrangement joins TRBV23-1 to TRBJ2-3, with D possibly called TRBD1 or TRBD2 (5 bases each). TRBV23-1 is an open reading frame whose function is uncertain. The CDR3 extends over 16 amino acids. Trimming took 2 bases from V and 1 from J, leaving 13 bases between them. The CDR3 loop is CASSQRGTGGTDTQYF. CDR3 bases: TGCGCCAGCAGTCAACGGGGAACAGGCGGCACAGATACGCAGTATTTT.

This clone was recorded once. J is TRBJ1-2 and V is TRBV27, with 8 bases lining up with TRBD1. CDR1 and CDR2 from the germline V gene are MNHEY and SMNVEV (reference sequence). V gave up 8 bases and J gave up 4 bases; unmatched junction bases: 3. The CDR3 covers 12 residues. CDR3 sequence reads: CASWTGIYGYTF. CDR3 coding DNA: TGTGCCAGCTGGACAGGGATCTATGGCTACACCTTC.

This chain joins TRBV7-2 and TRBJ1-1; the D is unclear. This CDR3 comprises 13 residues. Per the germline V gene, CDR1 is SGHTA and CDR2 is FQGNSA. Trimming pared 2 bases from V and 1 base from J, leaving 5 bases between. CDR3 in DNA: TGTGCCAGCAGCTTAAGCAGGAACACTGAAGCTTTCTTT. Its translation: CASSLSRNTEAFF.

The rearrangement joins TRBV7-9 to TRBJ2-3; 12 bases line up with TRBD2. The germline gives CDR1 SEHNR, CDR2 FQNEAQ (reference sequence). The V gene end was trimmed by 4 bases and the J gene end by 5 bases; junction bases not matched to a gene: 13. The CDR3 has 18 amino acids. The CDR3 sequence: CASSSEEASGGARDTQYF. CDR3 in DNA: TGTGCCAGCAGCTCGGAAGAGGCTAGCGGGGGGGCCAGAGATACGCAGTATTTT.

The gene calls are TRBV5-6 and TRBJ1-2; D is perhaps TRBD1 (6 bases). Germline V lookup: CDR1 SGHDT, CDR2 YYEEEE. The length of the CDR3 is 15 residues. V dropped 3 bases and J dropped 5 bases, with 17 bases sitting between them. The CDR3 protein is CASSWRGGLQYGYTF. In DNA form, the CDR3 reads TGTGCCAGCAGCTGGAGGGGGGGGCTTCAGTATGGCTACACCTTC.

There are a few counts of this clone. The rearrangement links TRBV19 to TRBJ2-1; 7 bases are a match to TRBD2. Trimming cost V 4 bases and J 9 bases; bases outside gene matches: 3. This CDR3 contains 12 residues. Germline CDR1 reads LNHDA; CDR2 reads SQIVND (reference sequence). In DNA, the CDR3 is TGTGCCAGTAGTAAGCGGGATGCTGAGCAGTTCTTC. It specifies CASSKRDAEQFF.

For the CDR3, the DNA is TGTGCCAGCAGTTATGGTGGGACGGTCGGGACGCAGTTCTTC. Encoded protein: CASSYGGTVGTQFF. J is TRBJ2-1 and V is TRBV6-5; D may match TRBD1 or TRBD2 (5 bases each). V lost 3 bases and J 12 bases, leaving 18 bases between the germline ends. Germline V gene lookup returns CDR1 MNHEY and CDR2 SVGAGI. The CDR3 covers 14 residues.

The CDR3: CASSAKSTGLITYEQYF. CDR3 sequence (DNA): TGTGCCAGCAGCGCTAAATCCACGGGGCTTATAACCTACGAGCAGTACTTC. The chain combines TRBV7-2 with TRBJ2-7; the D call may be TRBD1 or TRBD2 (5 bases each). Germline V gives CDR1 SGHTA, CDR2 FQGNSA. This CDR3 comprises 17 residues. The V and J ends lost 5 bases and 2 bases respectively, with 22 bases between them.

J is TRBJ2-2 and V is TRBV29-1; 8 nucleotides agree with TRBD2. V gave up 5 bases and J gave up 5 bases; unmatched junction bases: 7. Germline V CDR1 and CDR2: SQVTM, ANQGSEA. CDR3 length equals 14 residues. CDR3 amino acids: CSVRREAGTGELFF. The CDR3 DNA reads TGCAGCGTTAGGCGGGAGGCGGGAACCGGGGAGCTGTTTTTT.

The rearrangement uses TRBV29-1 and TRBJ2-2; no definite D call. Germline V gene sequence: CDR1 SQVTM, CDR2 ANQGSEA. The CDR3 extends over 14 amino acids. V was shortened by 6 bases and J by 2 bases, with 13 bases between the two germline ends. The CDR3 spells CSVVPLSNTGELFF. The CDR3 nucleotides read TGCAGCGTCGTCCCGCTTTCAAACACCGGGGAGCTGTTTTTT.

The chain uses TRBV4-1 and TRBJ1-1; D is possibly TRBD1 (5 bases). This CDR3 has 16 residues. V shed 3 bases and J shed 4 bases, with 18 bases lying between them. The germline V gene encodes CDR1 MGHRA and CDR2 YSYEKL. The CDR3 DNA is TGCGCCAGCAGCCATCCGGCCCCCGGGGACGGCACTGAAGCTTTCTTT. This codes for CASSHPAPGDGTEAFF.